These T cell receptor beta chains were read from a single sample in a study of cytomegalovirus exposure and HLA in healthy donors. Profiled with immunoSEQ multiplex PCR; TCRdb holds only in-frame clones, not every one. Among 200,000 or so clones listed, over 80% were seen once. Sequences were obtained from PBMCs. All receptors come from a boy aged 2 to 10 in good health and CMV-seronegative. CDR3s include the opening cysteine and the closing phenylalanine or tryptophan. The order of the fields is clone size, J gene, D gene, V gene, CDR3 DNA, CDR3 protein. D genes are given only for firm matches. Rows give clone size only sometimes, using once, few, many, or a class for an expanded clone.

abundance: .
j_gene: TRBJ2-1
d_gene: .
v_gene: TRBV13
CDR3nt: TGTGCCAGCAGCTTAAGCAGGGCTTGGAATGAGCAGTTCTTC
CDR3aa: CASSLSRAWNEQFF

abundance: .
j_gene: TRBJ1-1
d_gene: TRBD1
v_gene: TRBV9
CDR3nt: TGTGCCAGCAGCCTGGGGACAGGGATGAACACTGAAGCTTTCTTT
CDR3aa: CASSLGTGMNTEAFF

abundance: .
j_gene: TRBJ2-7
d_gene: TRBD1
v_gene: TRBV11-2
CDR3nt: TGTGCCAGCAGCCACCTGACAGGGGCTCGCGAGCAGTACTTC
CDR3aa: CASSHLTGAREQYF

abundance: .
j_gene: TRBJ2-5
d_gene: TRBD1
v_gene: TRBV19
CDR3nt: TGTGCCAGTAGTCCACAGGGGGCGCGAGAGACCCAGTACTTC
CDR3aa: CASSPQGARETQYF

abundance: once
j_gene: TRBJ1-1
d_gene: TRBD1
v_gene: TRBV29-1
CDR3nt: TGCAGCGTTGAGCCAGGGGGCTACACTGAAGCTTTCTTT
CDR3aa: CSVEPGGYTEAFF

abundance: .
j_gene: TRBJ2-5
d_gene: .
v_gene: TRBV5-1
CDR3nt: TGCGCCAGCAGCTTGGAGAGGGTTGTCGAGACCCAGTACTTC
CDR3aa: CASSLERVVETQYF

abundance: few
j_gene: TRBJ1-1
d_gene: .
v_gene: TRBV5-1
CDR3nt: TGCGCCAGCAGCGAAACGGGGAACACTGAAGCTTTCTTT
CDR3aa: CASSETGNTEAFF

abundance: .
j_gene: TRBJ1-1
d_gene: .
v_gene: TRBV14
CDR3nt: TGTGCCAGCAGCCAAGACCAGGGCTGGGACACTGAAGCTTTCTTT
CDR3aa: CASSQDQGWDTEAFF

abundance: .
j_gene: TRBJ2-6
d_gene: TRBD1
v_gene: TRBV18
CDR3nt: TGTGCCAGCTCATCTCCAGGACAGGGAGTACTCTCTGGGGCCAACGTCCTGACTTTC
CDR3aa: CASSSPGQGVLSGANVLTF

abundance: .
j_gene: TRBJ1-1
d_gene: TRBD1
v_gene: TRBV12-5
CDR3nt: TGTGCTAGTGGTTTGGTATTGGGACAGGACACTGAAGCTTTCTTT
CDR3aa: CASGLVLGQDTEAFF

abundance: .
j_gene: TRBJ1-2
d_gene: .
v_gene: TRBV23-1
CDR3nt: TGCGCCAGCAGTCAATACTTGCAGGATCTCCTCGAGTTCTATGGCTACACCTTC
CDR3aa: CASSQYLQDLLEFYGYTF

abundance: .
j_gene: TRBJ1-1
d_gene: .
v_gene: TRBV11-2
CDR3nt: TGTGCCAGCAGCTCCAGGGGCTTCCCGGGGACTGAAGCTTTCTTT
CDR3aa: CASSSRGFPGTEAFF

abundance: .
j_gene: TRBJ1-1
d_gene: .
v_gene: TRBV7-9
CDR3nt: TGTGCCAGCAGCCCTGGACAGAACACTGAAGCTTTCTTT
CDR3aa: CASSPGQNTEAFF

abundance: once
j_gene: TRBJ2-7
d_gene: TRBD1
v_gene: TRBV25-1
CDR3nt: TGTGCCAGCGCCGGGACAGGGCCCCGCGAGCAGTACTTC
CDR3aa: CASAGTGPREQYF

abundance: .
j_gene: TRBJ1-2
d_gene: .
v_gene: TRBV27
CDR3nt: TGTGCCAGCAGTTTTATCCGGGACATAAATAACTATGGCTACACCTTC
CDR3aa: CASSFIRDINNYGYTF

abundance: .
j_gene: TRBJ2-3
d_gene: TRBD2
v_gene: TRBV30
CDR3nt: TGTGCCTGGAGGGGAGGAAGCGGGAGTAGCACAGATACGCAGTATTTT
CDR3aa: CAWRGGSGSSTDTQYF

abundance: .
j_gene: TRBJ2-7
d_gene: .
v_gene: TRBV6-5
CDR3nt: TGTGCCAGCAGGGGAGGCCGGGACCGCTACGAGCAGTACTTC
CDR3aa: CASRGGRDRYEQYF

abundance: few
j_gene: TRBJ1-6
d_gene: .
v_gene: TRBV19
CDR3nt: TGTGCCAGTAGTATGGCAGGGAATAATTCACCCCTCCACTTT
CDR3aa: CASSMAGNNSPLHF

abundance: .
j_gene: TRBJ1-1
d_gene: .
v_gene: TRBV11-2
CDR3nt: TGTGCCAGCAGCCGGCAGGGGAACACTGAAGCTTTCTTT
CDR3aa: CASSRQGNTEAFF

abundance: .
j_gene: TRBJ2-1
d_gene: TRBD2
v_gene: TRBV27
CDR3nt: TGTGCCAGCAGTTTCCGACTAGCGGGAGGGCACAATGAGCAGTTCTTC
CDR3aa: CASSFRLAGGHNEQFF

abundance: once
j_gene: TRBJ1-2
d_gene: .
v_gene: TRBV11-2
CDR3nt: TGTGCCAGCAGCCCCCTCTATAACTATGGCTACACCTTC
CDR3aa: CASSPLYNYGYTF

abundance: .
j_gene: TRBJ1-1
d_gene: TRBD1
v_gene: TRBV4-1
CDR3nt: TGCGCCAGCAGCCAGACAGGGGGCAACACTGAAGCTTTCTTT
CDR3aa: CASSQTGGNTEAFF

abundance: .
j_gene: TRBJ1-2
d_gene: .
v_gene: TRBV6-1
CDR3nt: TGTGCCAGCAGTGGACCGGACTCGGGGGGCTACACCTTC
CDR3aa: CASSGPDSGGYTF

abundance: once
j_gene: TRBJ2-7
d_gene: TRBD1
v_gene: TRBV6-6
CDR3nt: TGTGCCAGCAGTTACACCGGGACAGGGTACGAGCAGTACTTC
CDR3aa: CASSYTGTGYEQYF

abundance: .
j_gene: TRBJ2-3
d_gene: TRBD2
v_gene: TRBV6-1
CDR3nt: TGTGCCAGCAGGGTGACTAGCGTCACAGATACGCAGTATTTT
CDR3aa: CASRVTSVTDTQYF

abundance: .
j_gene: TRBJ2-1
d_gene: .
v_gene: TRBV4-1
CDR3nt: TGCGCCAGCAGCCAGAGAGACTACAATGAGCAGTTCTTC
CDR3aa: CASSQRDYNEQFF

abundance: .
j_gene: TRBJ2-5
d_gene: .
v_gene: TRBV7-9
CDR3nt: TGTGCCAGCAGCCTCTTAGGGGAAGAGACCCAGTACTTC
CDR3aa: CASSLLGEETQYF

abundance: .
j_gene: TRBJ2-6
d_gene: .
v_gene: TRBV27
CDR3nt: TGTGCCAGCAGTCTCAGGGGGGCTGGGGCCAACGTCCTGACTTTC
CDR3aa: CASSLRGAGANVLTF

abundance: few
j_gene: TRBJ2-1
d_gene: .
v_gene: TRBV13
CDR3nt: TGTGCCAGCAGCTTAGGCCTAGGACTAACCCACAATGAGCAGTTCTTC
CDR3aa: CASSLGLGLTHNEQFF

abundance: .
j_gene: TRBJ2-7
d_gene: .
v_gene: TRBV5-1
CDR3nt: TGCGCCAGCAGCTTCGTCGGCGGGTTTACCTCCTACGAGCAGTACTTC
CDR3aa: CASSFVGGFTSYEQYF

abundance: few
j_gene: TRBJ1-1
d_gene: .
v_gene: TRBV9
CDR3nt: TGTGCCAGCAGCGTAGGCGGCCAGAACACTGAAGCTTTCTTT
CDR3aa: CASSVGGQNTEAFF

abundance: few
j_gene: TRBJ2-5
d_gene: .
v_gene: TRBV4-2
CDR3nt: TGTGCCAGCAGTCGATCGATGGGGGCCGGATACCAAGAGACCCAGTACTTC
CDR3aa: CASSRSMGAGYQETQYF

abundance: .
j_gene: TRBJ2-2
d_gene: TRBD2
v_gene: TRBV9
CDR3nt: TGTGCCAGCAGCGCCCTAGCGGGGGGGCGCACCGGGGAGCTGTTTTTT
CDR3aa: CASSALAGGRTGELFF

abundance: few
j_gene: TRBJ1-2
d_gene: .
v_gene: TRBV18
CDR3nt: TGTGCCAGCTCACCAGGTTCAGGGAGGTATGGCTACACCTTC
CDR3aa: CASSPGSGRYGYTF